The present TCR beta chain was sequenced within a study of T cells in Graves' hyperthyroidism and ophthalmopathy. General observations from the study: Using 13 V-J features, a model discriminated ophthalmopathy from stable hyperthyroidism.

Amplification targeted TCR beta CDR3 regions from RNA transcripts. The HTBI set primed first-round TCR CDR3 RT-PCR. TCRdb independently ran MiXCR on the multiplex PCR reads; one entry per CDR3 protein. The sample holds hundreds of thousands of distinct CDR3 sequences, 22% seen once. The cohort's ophthalmopathy patients, a group with duration under 3 months, had a Clinical Activity Score of at least 3 and a NOSPECS grade of at least 4. Concerning this clonotype: Its antigen is not identified.

Germline CDR1 is GTSNPN and CDR2 is SVGIG (reference sequence). The CDR3 has 13 residues. V lost 5 bases to trimming and J lost 3 bases, with 14 bases between them. This sequence was found in a man aged 30 to 39 with Graves' ophthalmopathy. The chain couples TRBV30 to TRBJ2-7, with D unclear. The source material was blood. CDR3 sequence: CAWADGGYYEQYF. The CDR3 DNA sequence: TGTGCCTGGGCCGACGGCGGCTACTACGAGCAGTACTTC.